Following are 22 T cell receptor beta chains from one sample sequenced in a study of shared clonotypes between healthy human individuals. Naive CD8 populations comprised CD45RO-negative cells positively selected for CCR7, excluding terminally differentiated effector memory CD45RA+ cells. TCRdb's copy holds only in-frame clones and misses some; the assay was immunoSEQ multiplex PCR. The table records fewer than 1 million clones, approximately 97% of them present only once. Input material: naive CD8+ T cells sorted from blood. The origin of the receptors is a man between 25 and 39 years old in good health.

The rearrangement links TRBV27 to TRBJ1-4; tentatively, D is TRBD1 (6 bases). CDR3 length: 16 residues. CDR1 and CDR2 (germline): MNHEY, SMNVEV (reference sequence). The V and J ends lost 0 bases and 2 bases respectively, with 10 bases between them. CDR3 DNA: TGTGCCAGCAGTTTATCGAACGACAGGACTAATGAAAAACTGTTTTTT. Amino acids: CASSLSNDRTNEKLFF.

For this clone: A much larger clonotype is one base distant, so this may be a read error. Within the sample, other DNA sequences also encode this same CDR3. The chain links TRBV14 to TRBJ2-3; D gene ambiguous. V lost 4 bases to trimming and J lost 0 bases, with 2 bases between them. Germline V CDR1 and CDR2: SGHDN, FVKESK. The CDR3 sequence is 12 residues long. The CDR3 region is CASSLSTDTQYF. The CDR3 region has the DNA TGTGCCAGCAGCCTTAGCACAGATACGCAGTATTTT.

The gene calls are TRBV28 and TRBJ1-4; no reliable D call. The length of the CDR3 is 15 residues. With 11 bases removed from V and 3 bases from J, the gap between germline ends came to 19 bases. CDR1 is MDHEN and CDR2 is SYDVKM in the germline V gene. CDR3 sequence reads: CACNPMRPPNEKLFF. As DNA, the CDR3 is TGTGCCTGTAACCCTATGCGGCCTCCTAATGAAAAACTGTTTTTT.

The CDR3 coding sequence is TGTGCCAGCAGCTTGGGTCGGCTCGGTGGGGCCAACGTCCTGACTTTC. It is translated as CASSLGRLGGANVLTF. The chain combines TRBV11-2 with TRBJ2-6; D not resolved. Trimming cost V 3 bases and J 3 bases, with 12 bases left between them. Germline CDR1 reads SGHAT; CDR2 reads FQNNGV. The CDR3 length is 16 residues.

CDR3 sequence (DNA): TGTGCCACCCTCGGGGTTGGGGGCGACATTCAGTACTTC. This translates into CATLGVGGDIQYF. The rearrangement links TRBV15 to TRBJ2-4, with D possibly TRBD1 on 6 matching bases. The ends were cut back, 8 bases at V and 8 bases at J, with 16 bases in the middle. The CDR3 has 13 amino acids. Germline CDR1 is LNHNV and CDR2 is YYDKDF (reference sequence).

CDR3 DNA sequence: TGTGCCAGCAGCTTAGTGCCGGGGACGCCCCCAGGCACTGAAGCTTTCTTT. Its translation: CASSLVPGTPPGTEAFF. This chain joins TRBV7-9 and TRBJ1-1, with D possibly matching TRBD1 (5 bases). The CDR3 covers 17 residues. Germline lookup yields CDR1 SEHNR and CDR2 FQNEAQ (reference sequence). Trimming removed 1 base at V and 4 bases at J, with 19 bases between.

V is TRBV4-1 and J is TRBJ2-7; maybe TRBD2 (5 bases). This CDR3 has 16 amino acids. Trimming pared 0 bases from V and 0 bases from J, leaving 12 bases between. CDR1 MGHRA and CDR2 YSYEKL come from the germline V gene. CDR3 amino acids: CASSQEWRPSSYEQYF. CDR3 DNA sequence: TGCGCCAGCAGCCAAGAATGGAGGCCAAGCTCCTACGAGCAGTACTTC.

The rearrangement uses TRBV29-1 and TRBJ2-1, with D possibly being TRBD2 (6 bases). V was shortened by 1 base and J by 10 bases, with 11 bases between the two germline ends. This CDR3 is 12 amino acids long. Germline V gene sequence: CDR1 SQVTM, CDR2 ANQGSEA. CDR3 bases: TGCAGCGTTGAAGTCGATAGCGGCGAGCAGTTCTTC. Protein sequence: CSVEVDSGEQFF.

CDR3 region: CASSRSGLAANEQFF. For the CDR3, the DNA is TGTGCCAGCAGCAGATCAGGACTAGCGGCCAATGAGCAGTTCTTC. The V call is TRBV21-1, the J call TRBJ2-1; the DNA was not used to check the table's D call, TRBD2. TRBV21-1 is recorded as a pseudogene. The CDR3 runs 15 residues.

This chain uses TRBV7-2 with TRBJ2-3; D remains unclear. CDR1 is SGHTA and CDR2 is FQGNSA in the germline V gene. CDR3 length: 17 residues. The V end lost 1 base, the J end lost 0 bases, and 14 bases lay between the germline ends. The CDR3 DNA reads as TGTGCCAGCAGCTTAGAGTGGAGATTACCTAGCACAGATACGCAGTATTTT. The encoded protein is CASSLEWRLPSTDTQYF.

The rearrangement links TRBV27 to TRBJ2-1; a weak D match, TRBD2 (5 bases). V lost 7 bases and J 10 bases, leaving 11 bases between the germline ends. Germline V gene lookup returns CDR1 MNHEY and CDR2 SMNVEV (reference sequence). The length of the CDR3 is 11 residues. DNA of the CDR3: TGTGCCAGCAAGGGAGTAGGGGAGCAGTTCTTC. It translates to CASKGVGEQFF.

The genes are TRBV7-9 and TRBJ1-2; tentatively, D is TRBD1 (6 bases). The germline gives CDR1 SEHNR, CDR2 FQNEAQ (reference sequence). The CDR3 runs 15 residues. V lost 5 bases and J 3 bases, leaving 16 bases between the germline ends. CDR3 region: CASSPPTGGHYGYTF. The CDR3 DNA reads TGTGCCAGCAGCCCACCGACAGGCGGTCACTATGGCTACACCTTC.

In the case of this clone: Other DNA sequences within the sample encode an identical CDR3. The rearrangement joins TRBV6-5 to TRBJ1-5; the D is unclear. The CDR3 spans 13 residues. Trimming left V 2 bases short and J 4 bases short, with 6 bases between. Germline V gives CDR1 MNHEY, CDR2 SVGAGI. Here the CDR3 DNA reads TGTGCCAGCAGTTACGGTGGGAATCAGCCCCAGCATTTT. Its protein is CASSYGGNQPQHF.

This clone was counted once. This chain connects TRBV11-2 to TRBJ2-7; 8 nucleotides align to TRBD1. This CDR3 comprises 13 residues. V lost 8 bases and J lost 2; bases outside the gene matches: 5. Per the germline V gene, CDR1 is SGHAT and CDR2 is FQNNGV. The CDR3 bases are TGTGCCAGCGCCGGGACAGGACCCTACGAGCAGTACTTC. Its translation: CASAGTGPYEQYF.

V is TRBV4-1 and J is TRBJ2-7; 10 nucleotides match TRBD2. Germline V gene lookup returns CDR1 MGHRA and CDR2 YSYEKL. The CDR3 sequence is 15 residues long. The ends lost 0 bases at V and 6 bases at J; junction bases unmatched: 5. The CDR3 coding sequence is TGCGCCAGCAGCCAAGATCTAGCGGGGGCAACCGAGCAGTACTTC. This gives the protein CASSQDLAGATEQYF.

This clone was recorded once. The sample has other DNA sequences that encode this CDR3 too. The gene calls are TRBV27 and TRBJ1-5; D is ambiguous. CDR1 and CDR2 from the germline V gene are MNHEY and SMNVEV (reference sequence). This CDR3 comprises 13 residues. V dropped 0 bases and J dropped 7 bases, with 7 bases sitting between them. The CDR3 sequence is CASSLSSSQPQHF. CDR3 nucleotides: TGTGCCAGCAGTTTATCGTCCAGCCAGCCCCAGCATTTT.

This rearrangement joins TRBV6-5 to TRBJ2-7; D is unresolved. This CDR3 is built from 15 residues. Deletions cut 1 base from V and 1 base from J, with 11 bases between. Germline lookup yields CDR1 MNHEY and CDR2 SVGAGI. The CDR3 DNA reads TGTGCCAGCAGTTACTACGGAGTAACATCCTACGAGCAGTACTTC. The encoded protein is CASSYYGVTSYEQYF.

This chain connects TRBV5-1 to TRBJ2-7; TRBD2 is a possible D gene (6 bases). The ends were cut back, 0 bases at V and 0 bases at J, with 16 bases in the middle. The CDR3 is 17 residues long. Germline V CDR1 and CDR2: SGHRS, YFSETQ. In nucleotides, the CDR3 is TGCGCCAGCAGCTTGGGAGGCGGTGGGGGGAGCTCCTACGAGCAGTACTTC. Amino acids: CASSLGGGGGSSYEQYF.

The genes are TRBV29-1 and TRBJ1-1; possibly TRBD1 for D (5 bases). Germline values: CDR1 SQVTM, CDR2 ANQGSEA. The CDR3 spans 12 residues. V was clipped by 3 bases and J by 3 bases, with 8 bases between them. This CDR3 reads CSVDMGDTEAFF. The CDR3 DNA sequence: TGCAGCGTTGATATGGGGGACACTGAAGCTTTCTTT.

V and J are TRBV27 and TRBJ2-5, with TRBD2 as a possible D gene (5 bases). CDR1 is MNHEY and CDR2 is SMNVEV in the germline V gene (reference sequence). The V end was cut by 4 bases, the J end by 7 bases, with 16 bases between. This CDR3 has 14 amino acids. The CDR3: CASSSDPARGTQYF. Written as DNA, the CDR3 is TGTGCCAGCAGTTCGGACCCCGCCCGGGGGACCCAGTACTTC.

The chain uses TRBV28 and TRBJ2-7, with TRBD2 identical over 12 bases. V trimming: 7 bases; J trimming: 2 bases; junction bases outside the gene matches: 6. Per germline, CDR1 MDHEN and CDR2 SYDVKM. This CDR3 has 15 amino acids. The CDR3 sequence: CASNIRLAGAYEQYF. CDR3 DNA: TGTGCCAGCAATATAAGACTAGCGGGGGCCTACGAGCAGTACTTC.

The chain recombines TRBV2 with TRBJ1-5, with 10 bases fitting TRBD1. The germline CDR1 and CDR2 sequences are SNHLY and FYNNEI. V shed 4 bases, J shed 3 bases, and the junction held 12 bases outside the gene matches. The CDR3 has 18 residues. The CDR3, as DNA: TGTGCCAGCAGTGGGGGTCCGGGACAGGGGCTTACCAATCAGCCCCAGCATTTT. Its translation: CASSGGPGQGLTNQPQHF.